One T cell receptor (beta chain) is described in this entry. Its antigen is still unknown. Data came from immunoSEQ multiplex PCR; TCRdb stores just in-frame clones and leaves some out. The sample has roughly 2.1 million clones, about 92% seen once. The record originates from a study of shared clonotypes between healthy human individuals. The CDR3 spans 14 residues. CDR1 is LGHNA, CDR2 YSLEER, per germline. Unmatched junction bases numbered 3, after V lost 4 bases and J lost 4 bases. Study-level findings and limits: Sharing across several donors was seen in roughly 5% of naive CD4 clonotypes.

Naive CD8 cells lacked CD45RO and underwent positive selection for CCR7, leaving out terminally differentiated effector memory CD45RA+ cells. The source material was naive CD8+ T cells from PBMCs. The TCR originated in a man between 18 and 35 years old in good health. Some clones in this sample may be carry-over from other donors' samples. This chain connects TRBV4-3 to TRBJ1-3; 8 positions agree with TRBD1. CDR3 sequence (DNA): TGCGCCAGCAGCCCAGGGGGCTTAGGAAACACCATATATTTT. Its translation is CASSPGGLGNTIYF.